A selection of T cell receptor beta chains follows, all from one sample in a study of graft-versus-host responses after intestinal transplantation. Their antigens are not known. Some clones are missing from TCRdb's copy, which holds only in-frame ones; the method was immunoSEQ multiplex PCR. The table includes fewer than 150,000 clones, 90% to 95% detected once. The material was unstimulated CD4+ T cells sorted from spleen or lymph node cells, obtained before intestinal transplant. The source of these receptors is a human donor who received an intestinal transplant. Each CDR3 is given with its conserved first and last residue.

V gene,J gene,CDR3 protein
TRBV7-3,TRBJ2-5,CASSNGPLGETQYF
TRBV6-5,TRBJ1-6,CASSAQGSSPLHF
TRBV30,TRBJ2-5,CGTSGEQETQYF
TRBV6-5,TRBJ2-3,CASTSSGGRTDTQYF
TRBV4-1,TRBJ1-1,CASSQFRLGLRTEAFF
TRBV5-1,TRBJ2-2,CASSLPQGAAGELFF
TRBV6-1,TRBJ1-4,CASSESGAGNEKLFF
TRBV5-5,TRBJ2-2,CASSLEGTYTGELFF
TRBV11-3,TRBJ1-1,CASSLGGRYTEAFF
TRBV5-6,TRBJ1-5,CASSSLRGGHQPQHF
TRBV18,TRBJ2-3,CASSSRGGRADTQYF
TRBV19,TRBJ1-2,CASTEGLGGYTF
TRBV5-1,TRBJ2-6,CASSLTGANVLTF
TRBV5-1,TRBJ1-1,CASSFRAWGGGSEAFF
TRBV5-1,TRBJ2-3,CASSWFPSGGGSTDTQYF
TRBV2,TRBJ1-3,CASSDGRRSGNTIYF